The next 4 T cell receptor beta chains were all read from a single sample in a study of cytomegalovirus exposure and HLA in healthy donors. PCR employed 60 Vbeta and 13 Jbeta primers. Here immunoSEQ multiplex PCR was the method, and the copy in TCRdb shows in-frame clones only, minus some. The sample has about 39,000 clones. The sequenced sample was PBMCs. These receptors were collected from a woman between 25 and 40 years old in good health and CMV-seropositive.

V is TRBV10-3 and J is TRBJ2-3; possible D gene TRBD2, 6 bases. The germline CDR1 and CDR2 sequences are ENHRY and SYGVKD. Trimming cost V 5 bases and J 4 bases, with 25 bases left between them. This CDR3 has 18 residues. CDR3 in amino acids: CAISSSPRAREVADTQYF. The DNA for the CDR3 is TGTGCCATCAGTTCCTCCCCCAGGGCGAGGGAGGTCGCAGATACGCAGTATTTT.

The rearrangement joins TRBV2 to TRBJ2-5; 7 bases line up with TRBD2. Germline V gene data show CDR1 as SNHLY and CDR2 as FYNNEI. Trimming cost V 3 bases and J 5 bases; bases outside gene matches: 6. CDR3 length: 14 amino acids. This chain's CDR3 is CASSEERGGETQYF. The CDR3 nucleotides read TGTGCCAGCAGTGAGGAGCGGGGTGGGGAGACCCAGTACTTC. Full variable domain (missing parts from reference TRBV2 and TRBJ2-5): EPEVTQTPSHQVTQMGQEVILRCVPISNHLYFYWYRQILGQKVEFLVSFYNNEISEKSEIFDDQFSVERPDGSNFTLKIRSTKLEDSAMYFCASSEERGGETQYFGPGTRLLVL.

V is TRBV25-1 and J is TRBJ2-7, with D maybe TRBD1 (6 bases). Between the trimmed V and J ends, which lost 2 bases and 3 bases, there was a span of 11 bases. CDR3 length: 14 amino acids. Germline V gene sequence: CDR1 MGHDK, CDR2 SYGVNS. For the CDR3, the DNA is TGTGCCAGCAGTGAAGAACAGGGTAACTACGAGCAGTACTTC. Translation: CASSEEQGNYEQYF.

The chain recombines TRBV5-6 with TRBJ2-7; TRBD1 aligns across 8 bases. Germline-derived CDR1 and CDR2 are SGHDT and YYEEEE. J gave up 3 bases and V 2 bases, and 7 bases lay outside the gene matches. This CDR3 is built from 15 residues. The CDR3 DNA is TGTGCCAGCAGCTTACCCGGACAGGGAGACTACGAGCAGTACTTC. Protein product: CASSLPGQGDYEQYF.